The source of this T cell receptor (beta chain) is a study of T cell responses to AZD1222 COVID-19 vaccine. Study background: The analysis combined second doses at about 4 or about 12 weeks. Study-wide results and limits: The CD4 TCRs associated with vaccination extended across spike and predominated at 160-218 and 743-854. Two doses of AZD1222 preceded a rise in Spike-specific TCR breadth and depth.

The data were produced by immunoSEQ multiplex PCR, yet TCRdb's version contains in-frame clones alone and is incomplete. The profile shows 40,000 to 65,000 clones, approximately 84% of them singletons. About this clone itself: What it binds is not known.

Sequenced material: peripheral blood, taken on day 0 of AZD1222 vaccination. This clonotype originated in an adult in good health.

The CDR3 reads CASSSSRADTQYF. As DNA, the CDR3 is TGTGCCAGCAGCTCCAGTCGCGCAGATACGCAGTATTTT. J is TRBJ2-3 and V is TRBV11-3; D gene unclear. The CDR3 covers 13 residues. With 4 bases removed from V and 4 bases from J, the gap between germline ends came to 9 bases. The germline V gene has CDR1 SGHNT and CDR2 YENEEA.